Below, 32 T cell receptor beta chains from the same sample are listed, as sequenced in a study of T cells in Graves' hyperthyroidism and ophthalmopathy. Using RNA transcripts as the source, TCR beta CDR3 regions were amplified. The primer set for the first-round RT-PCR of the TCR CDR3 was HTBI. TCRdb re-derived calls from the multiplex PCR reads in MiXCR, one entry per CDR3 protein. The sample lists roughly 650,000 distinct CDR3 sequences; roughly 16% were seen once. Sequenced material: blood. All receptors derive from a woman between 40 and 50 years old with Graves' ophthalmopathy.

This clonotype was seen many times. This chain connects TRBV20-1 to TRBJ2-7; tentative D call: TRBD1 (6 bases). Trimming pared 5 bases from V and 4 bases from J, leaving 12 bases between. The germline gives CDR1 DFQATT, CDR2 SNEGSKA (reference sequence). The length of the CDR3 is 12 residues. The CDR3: CSALAGVYEQYF. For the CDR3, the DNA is TGCAGTGCTTTGGCAGGGGTTTACGAGCAGTACTTC.

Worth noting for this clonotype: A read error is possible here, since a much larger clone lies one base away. This chain's CDR3 is CASGPGGTPLEAFF. The CDR3 coding sequence is TGTGCTAGTGGTCCAGGGGGGACACCCCTAGAAGCTTTCTTT. The V call is TRBV12-5, the J call TRBJ1-1, with 7 bases lining up with TRBD1. Germline CDR1 LGHNT, CDR2 FRNRAP. This CDR3 has 14 residues. V shed 5 bases, J shed 8 bases, and the junction held 11 bases outside the gene matches.

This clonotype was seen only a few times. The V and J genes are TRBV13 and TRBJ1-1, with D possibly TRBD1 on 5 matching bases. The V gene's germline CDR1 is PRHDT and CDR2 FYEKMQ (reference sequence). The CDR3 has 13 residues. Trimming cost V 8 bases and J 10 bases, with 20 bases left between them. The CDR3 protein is CASFGDGAGGAFF. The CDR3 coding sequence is TGTGCCAGCTTTGGTGACGGGGCAGGTGGAGCTTTCTTT.

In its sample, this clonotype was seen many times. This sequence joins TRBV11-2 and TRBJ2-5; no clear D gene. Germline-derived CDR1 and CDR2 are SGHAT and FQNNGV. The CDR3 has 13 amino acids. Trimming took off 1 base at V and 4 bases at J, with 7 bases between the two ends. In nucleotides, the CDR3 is TGTGCCAGCAGCTTAGGGAAGGCAGAGACCCAGTACTTC. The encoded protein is CASSLGKAETQYF.

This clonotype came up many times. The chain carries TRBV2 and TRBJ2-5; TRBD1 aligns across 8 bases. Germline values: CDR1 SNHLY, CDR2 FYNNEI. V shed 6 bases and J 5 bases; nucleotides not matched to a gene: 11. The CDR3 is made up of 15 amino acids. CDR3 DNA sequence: TGTGCCAGCAGCCTGAGACAGGGGTCCGGTGAGACCCAGTACTTC. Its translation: CASSLRQGSGETQYF. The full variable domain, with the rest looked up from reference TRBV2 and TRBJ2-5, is EPEVTQTPSHQVTQMGQEVILRCVPISNHLYFYWYRQILGQKVEFLVSFYNNEISEKSEIFDDQFSVERPDGSNFTLKIRSTKLEDSAMYFCASSLRQGSGETQYFGPGTRLLVL.

The CDR3 nucleotides read TGTGCCAGCAGACGGGAGAACACCGGGGAGCAGTACTTC. It yields the protein CASRRENTGEQYF. The chain has TRBV28 and TRBJ2-7, with D tentatively TRBD2 (6 bases). CDR3 size: 13 residues. Per germline, CDR1 MDHEN and CDR2 SYDVKM. The V end lost 6 bases, the J end lost 7 bases, and 16 bases lay between the germline ends.

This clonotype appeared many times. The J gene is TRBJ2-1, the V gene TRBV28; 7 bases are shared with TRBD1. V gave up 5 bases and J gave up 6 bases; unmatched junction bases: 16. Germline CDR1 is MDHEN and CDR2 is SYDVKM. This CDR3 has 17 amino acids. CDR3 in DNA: TGTGCCAGCAGTCCCCGGACAGGTACGGTGTCTGGCAATGAGCAGTTCTTC. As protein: CASSPRTGTVSGNEQFF.

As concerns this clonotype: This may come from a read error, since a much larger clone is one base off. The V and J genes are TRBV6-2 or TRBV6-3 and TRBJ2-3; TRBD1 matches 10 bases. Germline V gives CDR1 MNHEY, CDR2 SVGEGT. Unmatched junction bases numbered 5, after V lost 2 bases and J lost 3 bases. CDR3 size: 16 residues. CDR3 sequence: CASSYRQGARTDTQYF. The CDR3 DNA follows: TGTGCCAGCAGTTACCGACAGGGGGCTCGGACAGATACGCAGTATTTT.

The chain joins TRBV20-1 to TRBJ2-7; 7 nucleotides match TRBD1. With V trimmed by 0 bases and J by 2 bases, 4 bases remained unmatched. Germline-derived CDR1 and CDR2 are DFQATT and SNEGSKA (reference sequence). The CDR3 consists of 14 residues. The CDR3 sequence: CSARDLQGAYEQYF. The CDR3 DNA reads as TGCAGTGCTAGAGATCTGCAGGGGGCCTACGAGCAGTACTTC.

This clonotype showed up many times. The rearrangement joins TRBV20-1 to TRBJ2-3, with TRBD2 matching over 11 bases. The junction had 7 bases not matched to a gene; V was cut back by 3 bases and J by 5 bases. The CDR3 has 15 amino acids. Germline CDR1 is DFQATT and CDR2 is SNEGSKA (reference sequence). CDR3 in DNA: TGCAGTGCTAGGGTAGCGGGAGGGCCGGGAGATACGCAGTATTTT. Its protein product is CSARVAGGPGDTQYF.

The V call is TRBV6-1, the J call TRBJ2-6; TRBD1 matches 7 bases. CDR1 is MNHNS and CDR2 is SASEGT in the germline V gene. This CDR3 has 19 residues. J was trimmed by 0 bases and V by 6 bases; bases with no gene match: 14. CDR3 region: CASRHRRPGTVSGANVLTF. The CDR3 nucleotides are TGTGCCAGCAGACATCGTCGTCCCGGGACAGTCTCTGGGGCCAACGTCCTGACTTTC.

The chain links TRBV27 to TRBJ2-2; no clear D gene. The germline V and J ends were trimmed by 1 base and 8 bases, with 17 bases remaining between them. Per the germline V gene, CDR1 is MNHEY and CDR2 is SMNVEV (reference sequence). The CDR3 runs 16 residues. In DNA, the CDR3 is TGTGCCAGCAGTTTATACCCGCCCACCGTCGCGGGGGAGCTGTTTTTT. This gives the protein CASSLYPPTVAGELFF.

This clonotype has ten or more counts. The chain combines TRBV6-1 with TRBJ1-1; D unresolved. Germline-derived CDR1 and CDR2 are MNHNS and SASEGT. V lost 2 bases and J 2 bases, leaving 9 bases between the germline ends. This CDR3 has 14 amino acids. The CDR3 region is CASSERLSNTEAFF. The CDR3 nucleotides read TGTGCCAGCAGTGAAAGGCTCTCTAACACTGAAGCTTTCTTT.

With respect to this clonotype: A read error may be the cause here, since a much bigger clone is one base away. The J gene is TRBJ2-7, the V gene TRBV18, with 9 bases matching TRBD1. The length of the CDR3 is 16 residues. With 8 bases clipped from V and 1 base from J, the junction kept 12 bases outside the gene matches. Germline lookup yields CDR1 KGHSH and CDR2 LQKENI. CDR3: CASTQSQGQGSYEQYF. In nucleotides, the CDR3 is TGTGCCAGCACACAGTCACAGGGACAGGGATCCTACGAGCAGTACTTC.

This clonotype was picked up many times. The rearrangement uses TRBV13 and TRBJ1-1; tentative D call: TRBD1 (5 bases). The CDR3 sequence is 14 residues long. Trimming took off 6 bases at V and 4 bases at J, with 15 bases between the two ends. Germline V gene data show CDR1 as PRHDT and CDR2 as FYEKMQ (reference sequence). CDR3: CASSPREDITEAFF. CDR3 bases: TGTGCCAGCAGTCCCAGGGAAGACATCACTGAAGCTTTCTTT.

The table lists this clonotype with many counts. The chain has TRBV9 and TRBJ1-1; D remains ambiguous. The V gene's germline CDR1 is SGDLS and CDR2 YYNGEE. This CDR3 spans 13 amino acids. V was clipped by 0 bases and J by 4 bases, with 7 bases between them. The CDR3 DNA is TGTGCCAGCAGCGTAGGGGGTAGCACTGAAGCTTTCTTT. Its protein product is CASSVGGSTEAFF.

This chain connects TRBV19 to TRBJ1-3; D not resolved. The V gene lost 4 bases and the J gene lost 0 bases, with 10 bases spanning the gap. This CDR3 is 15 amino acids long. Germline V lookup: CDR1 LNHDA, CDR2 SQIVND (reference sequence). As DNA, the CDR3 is TGTGCCAGTAGTAAGCAGCACGACTCTGGAAACACCATATATTTT. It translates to CASSKQHDSGNTIYF. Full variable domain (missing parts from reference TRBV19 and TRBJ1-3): DGGITQSPKYLFRKEGQNVTLSCEQNLNHDAMYWYRQDPGQGLRLIYYSQIVNDFQKGDIAEGYSVSREKKESFPLTVTSAQKNPTAFYLCASSKQHDSGNTIYFGEGSWLTVV.

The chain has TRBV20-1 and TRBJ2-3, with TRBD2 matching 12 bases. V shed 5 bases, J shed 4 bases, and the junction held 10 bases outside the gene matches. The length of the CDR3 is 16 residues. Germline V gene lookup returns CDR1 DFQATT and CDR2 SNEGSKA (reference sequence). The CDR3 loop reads CSALAGGLDFPDTQYF. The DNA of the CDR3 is TGCAGTGCTCTAGCGGGGGGGCTGGACTTCCCAGATACGCAGTATTTT.

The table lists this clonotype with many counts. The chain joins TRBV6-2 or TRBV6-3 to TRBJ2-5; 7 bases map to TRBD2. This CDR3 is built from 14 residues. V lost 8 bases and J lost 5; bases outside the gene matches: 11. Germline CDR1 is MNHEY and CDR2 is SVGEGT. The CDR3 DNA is TGTGCCAGCGTCCCTCGGGTAGCGGGTGAGACCCAGTACTTC. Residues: CASVPRVAGETQYF.

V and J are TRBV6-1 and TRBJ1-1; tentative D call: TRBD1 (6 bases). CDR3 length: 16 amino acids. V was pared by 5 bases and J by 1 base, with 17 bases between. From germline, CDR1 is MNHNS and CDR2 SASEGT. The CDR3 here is CASSSYRGGPNTEAFF. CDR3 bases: TGTGCCAGCAGTTCCTACCGGGGGGGGCCGAACACTGAAGCTTTCTTT.

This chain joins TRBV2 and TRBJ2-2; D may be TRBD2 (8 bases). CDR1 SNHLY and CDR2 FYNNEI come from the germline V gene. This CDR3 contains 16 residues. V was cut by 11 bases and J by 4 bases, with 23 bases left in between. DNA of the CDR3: TGTGCCGGCGGAGGGGGCGGGGGGAATTCCACCGGGGAGCTGTTTTTT. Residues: CAGGGGGGNSTGELFF.

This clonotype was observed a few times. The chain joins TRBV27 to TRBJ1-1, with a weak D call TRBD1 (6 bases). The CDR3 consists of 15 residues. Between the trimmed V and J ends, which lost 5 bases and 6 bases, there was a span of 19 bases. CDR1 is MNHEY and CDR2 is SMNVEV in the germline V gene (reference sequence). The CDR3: CASSEDSRGVAEAFF. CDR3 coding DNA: TGTGCCAGCAGTGAGGATTCCAGGGGTGTAGCTGAAGCTTTCTTT.

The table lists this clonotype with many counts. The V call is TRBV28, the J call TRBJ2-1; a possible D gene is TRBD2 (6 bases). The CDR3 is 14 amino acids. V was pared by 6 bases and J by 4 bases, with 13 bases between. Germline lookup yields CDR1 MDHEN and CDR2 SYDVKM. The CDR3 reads CASRPYGTYNEQFF. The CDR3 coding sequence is TGTGCCAGCAGGCCATACGGGACTTACAATGAGCAGTTCTTC.

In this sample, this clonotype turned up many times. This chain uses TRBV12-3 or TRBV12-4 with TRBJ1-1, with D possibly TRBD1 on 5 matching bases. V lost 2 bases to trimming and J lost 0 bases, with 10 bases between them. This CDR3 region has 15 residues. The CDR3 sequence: CASSLRDLMNTEAFF. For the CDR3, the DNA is TGTGCCAGCAGTTTACGGGACCTCATGAACACTGAAGCTTTCTTT.

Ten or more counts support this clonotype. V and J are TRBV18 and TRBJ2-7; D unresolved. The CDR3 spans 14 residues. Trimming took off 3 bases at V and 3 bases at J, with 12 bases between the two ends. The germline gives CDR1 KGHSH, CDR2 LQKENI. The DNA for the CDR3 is TGTGCCAGCTCACCCACCGGTGGGGACTACGAGCAGTACTTC. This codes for CASSPTGGDYEQYF.

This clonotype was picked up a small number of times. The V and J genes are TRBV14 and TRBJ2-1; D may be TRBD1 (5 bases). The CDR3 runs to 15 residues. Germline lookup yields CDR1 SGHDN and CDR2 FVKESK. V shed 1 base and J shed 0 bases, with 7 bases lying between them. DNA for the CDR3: TGTGCCAGCAGCCAAGGACAGAACTCCTACAATGAGCAGTTCTTC. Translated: CASSQGQNSYNEQFF.

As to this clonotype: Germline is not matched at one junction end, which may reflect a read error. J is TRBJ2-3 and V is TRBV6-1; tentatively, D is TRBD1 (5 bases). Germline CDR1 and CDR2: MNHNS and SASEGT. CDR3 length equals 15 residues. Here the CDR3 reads CAGSRQFSSTDTQYF. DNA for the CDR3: TGTGCCGGCAGTAGACAGTTTTCTAGCACAGATACGCAGTATTTT.

The CDR3 reads CASSIGQGRTDTQYF. CDR3 DNA: TGTGCCAGTAGTATCGGGCAGGGACGTACAGATACGCAGTATTTT. This rearrangement joins TRBV19 to TRBJ2-3; possibly TRBD1 or TRBD2 for D (5 bases each). Between the trimmed V and J ends, which lost 3 bases and 3 bases, there was a span of 13 bases. CDR3 length: 15 residues. Germline V lookup: CDR1 LNHDA, CDR2 SQIVND (reference sequence).

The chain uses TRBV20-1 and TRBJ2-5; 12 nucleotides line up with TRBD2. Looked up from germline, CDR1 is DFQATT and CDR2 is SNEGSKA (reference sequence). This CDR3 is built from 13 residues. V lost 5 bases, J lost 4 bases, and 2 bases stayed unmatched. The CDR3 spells CSASSGGGETQYF. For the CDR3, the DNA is TGCAGTGCTTCTAGCGGGGGGGGAGAGACCCAGTACTTC.

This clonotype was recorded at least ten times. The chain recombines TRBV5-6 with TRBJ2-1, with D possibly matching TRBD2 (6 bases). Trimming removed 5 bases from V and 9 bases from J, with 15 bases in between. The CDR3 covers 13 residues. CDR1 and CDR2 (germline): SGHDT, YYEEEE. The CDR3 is CASSWGGVTEQFF. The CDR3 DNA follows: TGTGCCAGCAGTTGGGGCGGGGTTACTGAGCAGTTCTTC. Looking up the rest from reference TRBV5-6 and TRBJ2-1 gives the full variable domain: DAGVTQSPTHLIKTRGQQVTLRCSPKSGHDTVSWYQQALGQGPQFIFQYYEEEERQRGNFPDRFSGHQFPNYSSELNVNALLLGDSALYLCASSWGGVTEQFFGPGTRLTVL.

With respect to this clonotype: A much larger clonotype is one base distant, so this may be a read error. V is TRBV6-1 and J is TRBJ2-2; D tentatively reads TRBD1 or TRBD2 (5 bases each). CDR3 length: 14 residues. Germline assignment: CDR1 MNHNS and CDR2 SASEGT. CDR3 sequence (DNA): TGTGACAGCAGTCCCGTGGGACGGGCCGGGGAGCTGTTTTTT. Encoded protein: CDSSPVGRAGELFF.

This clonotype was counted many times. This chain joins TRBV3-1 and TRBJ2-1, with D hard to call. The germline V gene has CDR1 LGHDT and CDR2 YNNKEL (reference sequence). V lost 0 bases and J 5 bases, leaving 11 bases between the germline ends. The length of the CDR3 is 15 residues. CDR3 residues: CASSQDLMRNNEQFF. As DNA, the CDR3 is TGTGCCAGCAGCCAAGACCTAATGAGAAACAATGAGCAGTTCTTC.